Each of the 2 T cell receptor beta chains below was sequenced from the same sample in a study of post-analysis software for immune sequencing data. Study conclusions and caveats: Comparison of patients with controls showed roughly five TRBV segments more frequent in patients, TRBV5-6, TRBV5-1 and TRBV20-1 among them.

The TCR beta cDNA libraries carried unique molecular identifiers. In TCRdb, the PCR reads were re-called with MiXCR into one record per CDR3 protein. The repertoire holds fewer than 900,000 distinct CDR3 sequences, with roughly 46% as singletons. These receptors have no known antigen. Sample: blood. The receptors were sampled from a girl aged 5-17 years with multiple sclerosis.

The V call is TRBV28, the J call TRBJ2-5, with no clear D. The CDR3 spans 12 residues. Trimming pared 5 bases from V and 4 bases from J, leaving 8 bases between. Germline V CDR1 and CDR2: MDHEN, SYDVKM. CDR3 nucleotides: TGTGCCAGCAGTCGCCTGACAGAGACCCAGTACTTC. Encoded protein: CASSRLTETQYF.

This clonotype came up a few times. The chain joins TRBV29-1 to TRBJ2-7, with 15 bases fitting TRBD2. The CDR3 sequence is 14 residues long. V shed 7 bases and J 5 bases; nucleotides not matched to a gene: 6. Germline CDR1 reads SQVTM; CDR2 reads ANQGSEA. The CDR3, as DNA: TGCAGCGCCGGGACTAGCGGGAGGCCCAACGAGCAGTACTTC. This codes for CSAGTSGRPNEQYF.